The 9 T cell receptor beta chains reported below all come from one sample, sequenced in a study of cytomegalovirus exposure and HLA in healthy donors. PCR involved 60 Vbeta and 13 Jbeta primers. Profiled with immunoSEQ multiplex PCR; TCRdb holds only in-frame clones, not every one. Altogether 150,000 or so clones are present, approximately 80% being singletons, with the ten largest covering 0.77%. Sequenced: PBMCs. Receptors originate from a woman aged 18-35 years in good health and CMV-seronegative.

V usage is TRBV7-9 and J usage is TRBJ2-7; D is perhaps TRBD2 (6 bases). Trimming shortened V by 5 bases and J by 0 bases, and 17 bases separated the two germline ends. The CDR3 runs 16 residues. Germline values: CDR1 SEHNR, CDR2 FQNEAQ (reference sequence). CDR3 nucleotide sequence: TGTGCCAGCAGCCGACCTCTTAGCGGCCTCTCCTACGAGCAGTACTTC. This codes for CASSRPLSGLSYEQYF.

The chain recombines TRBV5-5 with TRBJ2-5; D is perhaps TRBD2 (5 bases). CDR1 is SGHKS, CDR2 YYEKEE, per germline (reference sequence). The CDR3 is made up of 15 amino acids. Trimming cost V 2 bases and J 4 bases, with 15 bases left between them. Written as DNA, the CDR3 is TGTGCCAGCAGCTTCTCTGGCAGGAGGATAGAGACCCAGTACTTC. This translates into CASSFSGRRIETQYF.

The CDR3 here is CSVGQGGNQPQHF. CDR3 in DNA: TGCAGCGTGGGACAGGGAGGCAATCAGCCCCAGCATTTT. The chain carries TRBV29-1 and TRBJ1-5; 9 positions agree with TRBD1. The germline V gene encodes CDR1 SQVTM and CDR2 ANQGSEA. V lost 6 bases, J lost 2 bases, and 2 bases stayed unmatched. CDR3 length: 13 amino acids.

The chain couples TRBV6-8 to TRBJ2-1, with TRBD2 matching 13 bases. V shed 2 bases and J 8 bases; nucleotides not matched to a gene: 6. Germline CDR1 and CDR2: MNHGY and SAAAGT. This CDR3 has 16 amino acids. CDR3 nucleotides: TGTGCCAGCAGTTACACGGGACTAGCGGGACGGGATGAGCAGTTCTTC. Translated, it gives CASSYTGLAGRDEQFF.

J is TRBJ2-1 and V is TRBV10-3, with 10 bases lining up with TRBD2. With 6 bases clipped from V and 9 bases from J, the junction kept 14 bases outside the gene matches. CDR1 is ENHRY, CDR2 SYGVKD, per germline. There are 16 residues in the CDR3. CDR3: CAISREALAGAIEQFF. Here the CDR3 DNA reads TGTGCCATCAGCCGAGAGGCGCTAGCGGGGGCAATTGAGCAGTTCTTC.

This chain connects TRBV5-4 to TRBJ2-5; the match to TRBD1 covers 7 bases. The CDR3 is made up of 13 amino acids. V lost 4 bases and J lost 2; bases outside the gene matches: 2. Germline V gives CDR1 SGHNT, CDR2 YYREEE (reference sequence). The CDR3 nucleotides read TGTGCCAGCAGCCTGGACAGGCAAGAGACCCAGTACTTC. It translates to CASSLDRQETQYF.

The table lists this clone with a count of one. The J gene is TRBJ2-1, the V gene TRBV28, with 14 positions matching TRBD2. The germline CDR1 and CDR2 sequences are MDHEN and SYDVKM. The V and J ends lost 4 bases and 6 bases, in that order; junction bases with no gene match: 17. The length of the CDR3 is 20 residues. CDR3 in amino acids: CASSWPLRLAGGLAGNEQFF. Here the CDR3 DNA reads TGTGCCAGCAGTTGGCCACTGAGACTAGCGGGAGGGTTAGCCGGCAATGAGCAGTTCTTC.

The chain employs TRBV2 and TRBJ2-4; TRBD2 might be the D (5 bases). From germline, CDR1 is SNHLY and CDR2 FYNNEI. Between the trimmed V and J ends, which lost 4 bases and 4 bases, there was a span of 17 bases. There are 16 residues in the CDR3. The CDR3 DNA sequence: TGTGCCAGCAGTGGTACTATTTCGGGGTGGAAAAACATTCAGTACTTC. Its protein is CASSGTISGWKNIQYF.

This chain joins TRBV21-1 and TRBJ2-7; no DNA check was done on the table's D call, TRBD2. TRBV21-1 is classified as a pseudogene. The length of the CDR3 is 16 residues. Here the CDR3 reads CASSASPRRALYEQYF. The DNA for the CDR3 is TGTGCCAGCAGCGCAAGCCCCCGGAGGGCCTTATACGAGCAGTACTTC.